This TCR beta chain appears in the sequencing data of a study of CD8+ T cells in alopecia areata. Study-wide results and caveats: Higher clonality than in normal scalp was seen in lesional scalp, especially alopecia totalis/universalis. Possibly because of HLA-related factors, TCR sharing was less clear across patients than in mice.

The germline V gene has CDR1 SGHVS and CDR2 FQNEAQ. Unmatched junction bases numbered 9, after V lost 5 bases and J lost 4 bases. The CDR3 runs to 16 residues. It was from alopecia areata patients that lesional scalp punch biopsies and peripheral blood were collected. It was cDNA, reverse transcribed from extracted RNA, that served as the sequencing template. This table comes from immunoSEQ multiplex PCR, and its TCRdb copy is limited to in-frame clones, with some not included. Here the sample spans around 200,000 clones, 63% being singletons. About this clone: No antigen is known for it.

This sequence joins TRBV7-8 and TRBJ2-2, with 8 nucleotides matching TRBD1. The sequence came from a human donor with alopecia areata. Here the sequenced sample was CD4+ T cells sorted from blood, taken at week 0. CDR3 bases: TGTGCCAGCAGCCTAATCCGGGACAGGCTCACCGGGGAGCTGTTTTTT. Residues: CASSLIRDRLTGELFF.